This is a list of T cell receptor beta chains from one sample in a study of cytomegalovirus exposure and HLA in healthy donors. Only in-frame clones appear in the TCRdb table, and some are missing; sequencing was by immunoSEQ multiplex PCR. The table has some 150,000 clones, around 70% seen once; the top ten hold approximately 1.6%. The sequenced sample consisted of PBMCs. These receptors came from a woman in her 30s in good health and CMV-seronegative. Both conserved end residues are part of each CDR3. A D gene is named only where the DNA matches it firmly. Clone size appears in some rows only: once, few, many, or a class for an expanded clone.

j_call clone_size v_call d_call cdr3_aa cdr3_nt
TRBJ1-2 NA TRBV6-5 NA CASSYGAVAGYTF TGTGCCAGCAGTTACGGGGCAGTGGCGGGCTACACCTTC
TRBJ1-2 NA TRBV7-9 TRBD1 CASSWKQGAGGYTF TGTGCCAGCAGCTGGAAACAGGGGGCAGGTGGCTACACCTTC
TRBJ1-4 NA TRBV9 NA CASSVEDGGPGEKLFF TGTGCCAGCAGCGTGGAGGATGGAGGGCCAGGGGAAAAACTGTTTTTT
TRBJ1-6 NA TRBV19 TRBD1 CASSLDRGDSPLHF TGTGCCAGTAGCCTCGACAGGGGAGATTCACCCCTCCACTTT
TRBJ2-5 NA TRBV14 TRBD2 CASSQDLMGTSNGEQYF TGTGCCAGCAGCCAAGATCTTATGGGGACTAGCAACGGGGAGCAGTACTTC
TRBJ2-2 NA TRBV19 TRBD2 CASSSGLAGGHYGGELFF TGTGCCAGTAGTTCAGGACTAGCGGGAGGCCATTACGGCGGGGAGCTGTTTTTT
TRBJ2-5 NA TRBV28 TRBD1 CASSRPGGMTQYF TGTGCCAGCAGTCGACCAGGGGGTATGACCCAGTACTTC
TRBJ2-1 NA TRBV7-7 NA CASSLGASGYNEQFF TGTGCTAGCAGCTTGGGGGCAAGCGGCTACAATGAGCAGTTCTTC
TRBJ2-1 NA TRBV19 NA CASSRLGQTYSGSSYNEQFF TGTGCCAGTAGTCGCCTGGGACAGACCTACTCCGGGAGCTCCTACAATGAGCAGTTCTTC
TRBJ1-1 NA TRBV6-6 TRBD1 CASRRGQADTEAFF TGTGCCAGCAGGCGGGGACAGGCGGACACTGAAGCTTTCTTT
TRBJ2-2 NA TRBV5-4 TRBD2 CASSPGLAGVVAGELFF TGTGCCAGCAGCCCGGGACTAGCGGGAGTGGTAGCCGGGGAGCTGTTTTTT
TRBJ2-5 few TRBV11-3 TRBD2 CASSQAMIGSGGPWEYF TGTGCCAGCAGTCAAGCCATGATTGGTTCGGGAGGGCCTTGGGAGTACTTC
TRBJ2-7 NA TRBV11-3 NA CASSSSGSYEQYF TGTGCCAGCAGCTCGAGCGGATCCTACGAGCAGTACTTC
TRBJ1-5 NA TRBV29-1 NA CSVRGGGVNQPQHF TGCAGCGTCCGGGGTGGGGGGGTCAATCAGCCCCAGCATTTT
TRBJ2-1 NA TRBV19 NA CASSPFSGYNEQFF TGTGCCAGTAGTCCCTTTTCGGGCTACAATGAGCAGTTCTTC
TRBJ1-5 NA TRBV28 TRBD1 CASSLDRVDQPQHF TGTGCCAGCAGTTTAGACAGGGTTGATCAGCCCCAGCATTTT
TRBJ2-1 NA TRBV13 NA CASSLYLGSGMGNEQFF TGTGCCAGCAGCTTATATCTCGGGAGTGGGATGGGGAATGAGCAGTTCTTC
TRBJ2-3 NA TRBV7-9 TRBD1 CASSLAGQITDTQYF TGTGCCAGCAGCTTAGCGGGACAGATCACAGATACGCAGTATTTT
TRBJ2-6 NA TRBV6-1 NA CASTEIRANVLTF TGTGCCAGCACGGAGATTCGGGCCAACGTCCTGACTTTC
TRBJ2-1 NA TRBV5-1 NA CASSLAGANSYNEQFF TGCGCCAGCAGCTTGGCAGGGGCGAACTCCTACAATGAGCAGTTCTTC
TRBJ2-2 NA TRBV28 NA CASSLPGTNTGELFF TGTGCCAGCAGTTTACCAGGGACGAACACCGGGGAGCTGTTTTTT
TRBJ2-7 once TRBV5-1 TRBD1 CASSLRTGVLDEQYF TGCGCCAGCAGCCTAAGGACAGGGGTTTTGGACGAGCAGTACTTC
TRBJ2-5 NA TRBV5-4 TRBD2 CASSFTGLVRGETQYF TGTGCCAGCAGCTTCACAGGACTAGTACGAGGGGAGACCCAGTACTTC
TRBJ1-2 NA TRBV5-1 NA CASSLGGDYGYTF TGCGCCAGCAGCTTGGGGGGCGACTATGGCTACACCTTC
TRBJ1-1 NA TRBV10-3 NA CAISESTAGSTEAFF TGTGCCATCAGTGAGTCGACCGCAGGGTCGACTGAAGCTTTCTTT
TRBJ2-1 NA TRBV6-1 NA CASSAEGSSYNEQFF TGTGCCAGCAGTGCTGAAGGGAGCTCCTACAATGAGCAGTTCTTC
TRBJ1-2 NA TRBV6-1 NA CASSEGRRDYGYTF TGTGCCAGCAGTGAAGGAAGGAGGGACTATGGCTACACCTTC
TRBJ1-5 NA TRBV30 NA CAWILKGSGQPQHF TGTGCCTGGATCCTTAAAGGGAGTGGGCAGCCCCAGCATTTT
TRBJ2-3 NA TRBV30 NA CAWSGSGTDTQYF TGTGCCTGGAGCGGATCCGGGACAGATACGCAGTATTTT
TRBJ1-2 NA TRBV28 TRBD1 CASSFPGQGAPGYTF TGTGCCAGCAGTTTTCCGGGACAGGGGGCGCCGGGCTACACCTTC
TRBJ1-2 NA TRBV6-5 NA CASSYSGDASYGYTF TGTGCCAGCAGTTACTCGGGAGACGCTAGCTATGGCTACACCTTC
TRBJ2-3 NA TRBV7-7 TRBD2 CASSQGLAGSADTQYF TGTGCTAGCAGCCAAGGACTAGCGGGTTCGGCAGATACGCAGTATTTT
TRBJ1-2 NA TRBV7-9 TRBD1 CASSLESGQGAGYTF TGTGCCAGCAGCTTAGAATCTGGACAGGGGGCCGGCTACACCTTC
TRBJ2-7 NA TRBV21-1 NA CASSKGEVSGLAGPSSNEQYF TGTGCCAGCAGCAAAGGGGAAGTCTCGGGACTAGCGGGACCTTCCTCCAACGAGCAGTACTTC
TRBJ2-3 NA TRBV5-6 NA CASSLEVSGGTDTQYF TGTGCCAGCAGCTTGGAGGTTAGCGGAGGCACAGATACGCAGTATTTT